The sample holds a few counts of the clone carrying this T cell receptor beta chain. Its antigen is as yet unknown. This record belongs to a study of metastatic and nonmetastatic thyroid tumors. The overall study: Patients with malignant and benign thyroid disease provided blood and tumor or nodule tissue, whose repertoires were compared. Findings and caveats of the study: When malignant thyroid tumors were compared with benign nodules, TCR beta diversity was reportedly significantly higher in the malignant tumors. This held in both blood and tumor samples.

As originally analysed: Clinicopathological groups differed in CDR3, with these differences serving to build a distant-metastasis classifier for papillary thyroid cancer. TCRdb re-analyzed the PCR reads using MiXCR. The V and J calls and clone size come from TCRdb's table, not from the authors' own analysis. This table holds about 34,000 clones, less than 40% found once. Not a single patient had been given any form of treatment at any point before undergoing thyroid surgery. The TCR originated in a female donor with papillary thyroid cancer or a benign thyroid nodule (not recorded which). Some clones in this sample may be carry-over from other donors' samples. The sequenced material came from tumor tissue.

CDR3 residues: CASSDGTGSTDTQYF. In nucleotides, the CDR3 is TGTGCCAGCAGTGACGGGACAGGGTCCACAGATACGCAGTATTTT. The chain combines TRBV6-4 with TRBJ2-3; 9 bases match TRBD1. The CDR3 loop spans 15 amino acids. From germline, CDR1 is MRHNA and CDR2 SNTAGT. The ends lost 2 bases at V and 2 bases at J; junction bases unmatched: 2.